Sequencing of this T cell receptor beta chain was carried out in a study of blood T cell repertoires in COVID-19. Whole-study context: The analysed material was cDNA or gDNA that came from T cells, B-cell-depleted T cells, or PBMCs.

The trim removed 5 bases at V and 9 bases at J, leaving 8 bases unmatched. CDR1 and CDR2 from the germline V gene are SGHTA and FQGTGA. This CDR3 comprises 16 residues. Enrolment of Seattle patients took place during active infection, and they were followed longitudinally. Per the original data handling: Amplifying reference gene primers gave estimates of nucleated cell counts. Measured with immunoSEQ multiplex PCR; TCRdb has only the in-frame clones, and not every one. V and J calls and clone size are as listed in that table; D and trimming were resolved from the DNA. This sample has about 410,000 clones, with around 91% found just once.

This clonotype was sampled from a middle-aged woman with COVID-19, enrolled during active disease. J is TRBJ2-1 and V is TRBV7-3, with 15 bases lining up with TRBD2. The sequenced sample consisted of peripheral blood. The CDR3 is CASSKSGTSGRIEQFF. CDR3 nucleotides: TGTGCCAGCAGCAAGTCCGGGACTAGCGGGAGGATTGAGCAGTTCTTC.